Listed here are 25 T cell receptor beta chains from one sample, sequenced in a study of CD8 T cells in ankylosing spondylitis. TCRdb re-analysed the 5' RACE reads in MiXCR, keeping a single row per CDR3 protein. The table lists about 30,000 distinct CDR3 sequences, 5.3% of them singletons, with approximately 1.8% in the top ten. The sample consisted of blood, either unsorted or a sorted T cell fraction (not recorded which). All receptors come from a female donor with ankylosing spondylitis or in good health (not recorded which).

There are many counts of this clonotype. The junction departs from germline at one end; a sequencing error may be responsible. This chain joins TRBV9 and TRBJ2-7; 7 nucleotides align to TRBD1. CDR1 is SGDLS, CDR2 YYNGEE, per germline. This CDR3 spans 14 amino acids. The CDR3 DNA sequence: TGTGCCAGCAGCGGAACGGGACAGTCCTACGTGCAGTACTTC. Translated: CASSGTGQSYVQYF.

This clonotype counts as medium-sized (0.01 to 0.1%). This chain uses TRBV9 with TRBJ1-2; tentative D call: TRBD1 (6 bases). Germline V gene data show CDR1 as SGDLS and CDR2 as YYNGEE. With 4 bases removed from V and 7 bases from J, the gap between germline ends came to 17 bases. The CDR3 totals 14 residues. This chain's CDR3 is CASSKNPGEAGYTF. DNA of the CDR3: TGTGCCAGCAGCAAAAACCCAGGGGAGGCTGGCTACACCTTC.

This clonotype showed up many times. The rearrangement links TRBV9 to TRBJ1-1; D possibly corresponds to TRBD1 (6 bases). Per germline, CDR1 SGDLS and CDR2 YYNGEE. Deletions cut 0 bases from V and 4 bases from J, with 10 bases between. The CDR3 is made up of 14 amino acids. This CDR3 is CASSVGTVSTEAFF. CDR3 sequence (DNA): TGTGCCAGCAGCGTAGGGACAGTTAGCACTGAAGCTTTCTTT.

The table lists this clonotype with many counts. The chain recombines TRBV9 with TRBJ2-7, with 7 bases that match TRBD1. The CDR3 has 16 amino acids. Germline V CDR1 and CDR2: SGDLS, YYNGEE. The V gene end was trimmed by 4 bases and the J gene end by 5 bases; junction bases not matched to a gene: 15. DNA of the CDR3: TGTGCCAGCAGCCCTCTTACCGACAGGGAACTCCACGAGCAGTACTTC. Residues: CASSPLTDRELHEQYF.

This clonotype has ten or more counts. The chain carries TRBV9 and TRBJ2-1, with 7 bases lining up with TRBD1. There are 15 residues in the CDR3. Germline values: CDR1 SGDLS, CDR2 YYNGEE. V was clipped by 0 bases and J by 5 bases; unmatched bases: 5. CDR3: CASSVGGTAHNEQFF. As DNA, the CDR3 is TGTGCCAGCAGCGTAGGAGGGACAGCTCACAATGAGCAGTTCTTC. The full variable domain, in which reference TRBV9 and TRBJ2-1 provide the parts outside the CDR3, is DSGVTQTPKHLITATGQRVTLRCSPRSGDLSVYWYQQSLDQGLQFLIQYYNGEERAKGNILERFSAQQFPDLHSELNLSSLELGDSALYFCASSVGGTAHNEQFFGPGTRLTVL.

At least ten counts were recorded for this clonotype. This chain links TRBV5-1 with TRBJ1-4; D unclear. Looked up from germline, CDR1 is SGHRS and CDR2 is YFSETQ. This CDR3 contains 15 residues. Trimming removed 0 bases from V and 4 bases from J, with 10 bases in between. The CDR3 here is CASSLEKGINEKLFF. CDR3 DNA sequence: TGCGCCAGCAGCTTGGAGAAGGGAATTAATGAAAAACTGTTTTTT.

This clonotype came up many times. The rearrangement links TRBV7-2 to TRBJ1-1; the D is unclear. Trimming pared 5 bases from V and 3 bases from J, leaving 13 bases between. Germline V lookup: CDR1 SGHTA, CDR2 FQGNSA. CDR3 length: 14 amino acids. This CDR3 is CASSAHWRDTEAFF. In nucleotides, the CDR3 is TGTGCCAGCAGCGCCCACTGGAGGGACACTGAAGCTTTCTTT.

This clonotype was seen repeatedly, ten times or more. The chain recombines TRBV9 with TRBJ2-4; 9 nucleotides match TRBD2. Germline V CDR1 and CDR2: SGDLS, YYNGEE. The CDR3 is 16 residues long. J lost 6 bases, V lost 0 bases, and 7 bases had no gene match. The CDR3 bases are TGTGCCAGCAGCGTAGCGCCTAGCGGGATGGGAAACATTCAGTACTTC. Translating gives CASSVAPSGMGNIQYF.

This clonotype was recorded at least ten times. V gene TRBV9 combines with J gene TRBJ2-6; D call uncertain. V gave up 0 bases and J gave up 0 bases, with 16 bases separating them. This CDR3 is 19 amino acids long. CDR1 is SGDLS, CDR2 YYNGEE, per germline. In nucleotides, the CDR3 is TGTGCCAGCAGCGTAGGTATAGGGAAGTCCCTCTCTGGGGCCAACGTCCTGACTTTC. This gives the protein CASSVGIGKSLSGANVLTF.

This clonotype was recorded many times. The chain carries TRBV9 and TRBJ1-3, with 7 bases matching TRBD1. Germline lookup yields CDR1 SGDLS and CDR2 YYNGEE. V trimming: 0 bases; J trimming: 2 bases; junction bases outside the gene matches: 2. The CDR3 spans 15 residues. The CDR3 sequence: CASSVDRGPGNTIYF. The CDR3 bases are TGTGCCAGCAGCGTAGATAGGGGGCCTGGAAACACCATATATTTT.

Ten or more counts support this clonotype. The rearrangement links TRBV9 to TRBJ2-7, with D possibly TRBD1 on 6 matching bases. V was shortened by 3 bases and J by 3 bases, with 13 bases between the two germline ends. Germline CDR1 reads SGDLS; CDR2 reads YYNGEE. This CDR3 contains 14 residues. CDR3 sequence (DNA): TGTGCCAGCAGCGGACGGGACACAAACTACGAGCAGTACTTC. It yields the protein CASSGRDTNYEQYF.

Comment on this clonotype: Being one base from a much bigger clone, this may be a read error. The chain uses TRBV9 and TRBJ1-1; D is unclear. The V end was cut by 0 bases, the J end by 1 base, with 10 bases between. Germline V gene sequence: CDR1 SGDLS, CDR2 YYNGEE. This CDR3 contains 15 residues. CDR3 bases: TGTGCCAGCAGCGTAGTTGCAGGACCGAACACTGAAGCTTTCTTT. Amino acid sequence: CASSVVAGPNTEAFF.

There are many counts of this clonotype. J is TRBJ2-1 and V is TRBV9, with 11 nucleotides matching TRBD2. Germline V gene sequence: CDR1 SGDLS, CDR2 YYNGEE. The CDR3 contains 14 residues. V gave up 4 bases and J gave up 10 bases; unmatched junction bases: 7. The CDR3 sequence: CASSPRLAGQEQFF. DNA for the CDR3: TGTGCCAGCAGCCCGCGACTAGCGGGGCAAGAGCAGTTCTTC. The full variable domain, with the rest looked up from reference TRBV9 and TRBJ2-1, is DSGVTQTPKHLITATGQRVTLRCSPRSGDLSVYWYQQSLDQGLQFLIQYYNGEERAKGNILERFSAQQFPDLHSELNLSSLELGDSALYFCASSPRLAGQEQFFGPGTRLTVL.

This clonotype occurred a few times. V and J are TRBV9 and TRBJ1-1; D unclear. V was cut by 0 bases and J by 3 bases, with 15 bases left in between. There are 16 residues in the CDR3. Germline V gives CDR1 SGDLS, CDR2 YYNGEE. This chain's CDR3 is CASSVGPRWADTEAFF. DNA of the CDR3: TGTGCCAGCAGCGTAGGTCCTAGGTGGGCGGACACTGAAGCTTTCTTT.

The chain carries TRBV9 and TRBJ2-2; 7 nucleotides match TRBD2. CDR3 length: 17 residues. Per the germline V gene, CDR1 is SGDLS and CDR2 is YYNGEE. Trimming cost V 4 bases and J 0 bases; bases outside gene matches: 9. CDR3 DNA sequence: TGTGCCAGCAGCCCGCGACTAGCCGCTTCGAACACCGGGGAGCTGTTTTTT. Amino acids: CASSPRLAASNTGELFF.

This clonotype was seen repeatedly, ten times or more. This sequence joins TRBV9 and TRBJ2-2; TRBD2 agrees at 7 bases. Per the germline V gene, CDR1 is SGDLS and CDR2 is YYNGEE. V lost 0 bases, J lost 3 bases, and 2 bases stayed unmatched. This CDR3 contains 15 residues. CDR3 nucleotides: TGTGCCAGCAGCGTAGGGGGAGGGTACACCGGGGAGCTGTTTTTT. Amino acids: CASSVGGGYTGELFF.

This rearrangement joins TRBV9 to TRBJ2-4; no definite D call. V lost 3 bases and J 6 bases, leaving 10 bases between the germline ends. This CDR3 has 13 amino acids. In germline, CDR1 is SGDLS, CDR2 YYNGEE. CDR3 DNA sequence: TGTGCCAGCAGCGCCTCCACGGTAAACATTCAGTACTTC. Translated: CASSASTVNIQYF.

This clonotype was seen many times. The genes are TRBV9 and TRBJ2-1; TRBD2 is a possible D gene (6 bases). The CDR3 runs 14 residues. The germline CDR1 and CDR2 sequences are SGDLS and YYNGEE. V was shortened by 5 bases and J by 5 bases, with 14 bases between the two germline ends. Here the CDR3 DNA reads TGTGCCAGCAGAGGCCGGGACTGGGACAATGAGCAGTTCTTC. As protein: CASRGRDWDNEQFF. The entire variable domain, with the rest obtained from reference TRBV9 and TRBJ2-1, is as follows: DSGVTQTPKHLITATGQRVTLRCSPRSGDLSVYWYQQSLDQGLQFLIQYYNGEERAKGNILERFSAQQFPDLHSELNLSSLELGDSALYFCASRGRDWDNEQFFGPGTRLTVL.

The CDR3 region has the DNA TGTGCCAGCAGCGCCCCGGGGGGGGGTCAAGAGACCCAGTACTTC. This codes for CASSAPGGGQETQYF. The J gene is TRBJ2-5, the V gene TRBV9, with 8 bases fitting TRBD2. Germline-derived CDR1 and CDR2 are SGDLS and YYNGEE. Trimming at V came to 3 bases and at J to 2 bases, leaving 6 bases not matched to a gene. The CDR3 runs 15 residues.

In this sample, this clonotype turned up many times. The chain uses TRBV9 and TRBJ2-2; D tentatively fits TRBD1 or TRBD2 (5 bases each). Germline CDR1 reads SGDLS; CDR2 reads YYNGEE. This CDR3 has 14 residues. V lost 0 bases to trimming and J lost 9 bases, with 12 bases between them. The CDR3 region has the DNA TGTGCCAGCAGCGTAGCTACCCGGGGACGGGAGCTGTTTTTT. This gives the protein CASSVATRGRELFF.

There are many counts of this clonotype. The chain recombines TRBV9 with TRBJ2-1; D ambiguous. V dropped 3 bases and J dropped 4 bases, with 8 bases sitting between them. The CDR3 consists of 13 residues. Germline V CDR1 and CDR2: SGDLS, YYNGEE. CDR3 in amino acids: CASSEDIYNEQFF. The DNA of the CDR3 is TGTGCCAGCAGCGAAGACATTTACAATGAGCAGTTCTTC.

The V call is TRBV9, the J call TRBJ2-3; TRBD1 matches at 7 bases. After removal of 3 bases from V and 5 bases from J, the junction contained 12 bases not matched to a gene. This CDR3 has 16 residues. Looked up from germline, CDR1 is SGDLS and CDR2 is YYNGEE. CDR3 nucleotides: TGTGCCAGCAGCGCGGCTTTCAGGGGGTGGATAGATACGCAGTATTTT. Translated: CASSAAFRGWIDTQYF.

This clonotype was detected ten times or more. V usage is TRBV9 and J usage is TRBJ1-5; TRBD1 aligns across 8 bases. The length of the CDR3 is 15 residues. V lost 4 bases and J lost 5; bases outside the gene matches: 8. Germline CDR1 reads SGDLS; CDR2 reads YYNGEE. The DNA of the CDR3 is TGTGCCAGCAGCCCGTCGACAGGGGCGGATCAGCCCCAGCATTTT. Protein product: CASSPSTGADQPQHF.

This clonotype was recorded at least ten times. The chain combines TRBV9 with TRBJ2-5, with 7 bases lining up with TRBD1. V trimming: 3 bases; J trimming: 5 bases; junction bases outside the gene matches: 10. There are 15 residues in the CDR3. CDR1 SGDLS and CDR2 YYNGEE come from the germline V gene. The CDR3 protein is CASSDRGQPEETQYF. The CDR3, as DNA: TGTGCCAGCAGCGATCGGGGACAGCCGGAGGAGACCCAGTACTTC.

This clonotype was counted many times. The gene calls are TRBV9 and TRBJ2-3; unclear D gene. Trimming took 4 bases from V and 0 from J, leaving 12 bases between them. The CDR3 has 15 amino acids. Germline V gives CDR1 SGDLS, CDR2 YYNGEE. CDR3 residues: CASSPTYYSTDTQYF. The CDR3 DNA reads TGTGCCAGCAGCCCCACATACTATAGCACAGATACGCAGTATTTT.